Listed below are T cell receptor beta chains from one sample, sequenced in a study of T cell repertoires in aging, cancer and after chemotherapy. A single record per CDR3 protein comes from TCRdb applying MiXCR to the multiplex PCR reads. The sample has 9,500 to 11,000 distinct CDR3 sequences, less than 30% seen once; the top ten hold 1% to 1.5%. Material for sequencing was blood. These receptors originate from a human donor in good health. CDR3s include the opening cysteine and the closing phenylalanine or tryptophan. The D gene is left open where the match is weak. The size of a clone is reported for some rows only, either as once, few or many, or as a class for expanded clones.

CDR3aa	CDR3nt	d_gene	abundance	v_gene	j_gene
CASSEAWGGLKRGEAFF	TGTGCCAGCAGTGAAGCGTGGGGGGGGCTGAAGAGGGGAGAAGCTTTCTTT	-	-	TRBV6-1	TRBJ1-1
CASSPGQGTGLFF	TGTGCCAGCAGTCCCGGACAGGGGACCGGACTGTTTTTT	TRBD1	medium-sized	TRBV6-5	TRBJ1-4
CASSEDGYGEKLFF	TGTGCCAGCAGTGAGGACGGATACGGTGAAAAACTGTTTTTT	-	medium-sized	TRBV6-1	TRBJ1-4
CASSLLQGNRAYEQYF	TGTGCCAGCAGTCTCCTACAGGGGAATCGGGCCTACGAGCAGTACTTC	TRBD1	-	TRBV12-3/TRBV12-4	TRBJ2-7
CASSSTRGFYNEQFF	TGTGCCAGCAGTTCCACACGGGGATTTTACAATGAGCAGTTCTTC	-	-	TRBV6-5	TRBJ2-1
CASSLFLRDSYNEQFF	TGTGCCAGCAGTCTCTTTCTCCGGGACAGCTACAATGAGCAGTTCTTC	TRBD1	few	TRBV28	TRBJ2-1
CASSFPTGGRGETQYF	TGTGCCAGCAGTTTCCCAACAGGGGGAAGAGGAGAGACCCAGTACTTC	TRBD1	few	TRBV28	TRBJ2-5
CASSQVSNEQFF	TGCGCCAGCAGCCAAGTTAGTAATGAGCAGTTCTTC	-	-	TRBV4-1	TRBJ2-1
CASSSPGQGFPDTQYF	TGTGCCAGCAGCTCTCCAGGACAGGGATTTCCAGATACGCAGTATTTT	TRBD1	-	TRBV7-9	TRBJ2-3
CASRLSRSSYEQYF	TGTGCCAGCAGGTTATCGAGGAGCTCCTACGAGCAGTACTTC	-	-	TRBV27	TRBJ2-7
CASSLVRAPSEQYF	TGTGCCAGCAGCTTAGTACGGGCCCCCAGCGAGCAGTACTTC	-	-	TRBV7-3	TRBJ2-7
CASSRRGGPLAEQFF	TGTGCCAGCAGCCGCAGAGGGGGCCCCCTCGCCGAGCAGTTCTTC	TRBD1	-	TRBV5-6	TRBJ2-1
CASSDLSGANVLTF	TGTGCCAGCAGTGATCTCTCTGGGGCCAACGTCCTGACTTTC	-	-	TRBV6-1	TRBJ2-6
CASSLGGHTEAFF	TGCGCCAGCAGCTTGGGCGGTCACACTGAAGCTTTCTTT	-	few	TRBV5-1	TRBJ1-1
CASSPGHLMEPQHF	TGCGCCAGCAGCCCGGGACACCTCATGGAGCCCCAGCATTTT	-	-	TRBV5-6	TRBJ1-5
CASSQDPQGDEKLFF	TGTGCCAGCAGCCAAGACCCCCAGGGGGATGAAAAACTGTTTTTT	TRBD1	-	TRBV4-2	TRBJ1-4
CASSDGGYQPQHF	TGTGCCAGCAGTGATGGGGGCTATCAGCCCCAGCATTTT	-	-	TRBV12-3/TRBV12-4	TRBJ1-5
CASSSLRGLREQYF	TGTGCCAGCAGTTCCCTAAGGGGGCTAAGGGAGCAGTACTTC	TRBD1	medium-sized	TRBV27	TRBJ2-7
CASSIGASGNNEQFF	TGTGCCAGTAGTATCGGGGCTAGCGGGAATAATGAGCAGTTCTTC	TRBD2	-	TRBV19	TRBJ2-1
CASKRDRQSSYEQYF	TGTGCCAGCAAAAGGGATCGACAGAGCTCCTACGAGCAGTACTTC	-	-	TRBV2	TRBJ2-7